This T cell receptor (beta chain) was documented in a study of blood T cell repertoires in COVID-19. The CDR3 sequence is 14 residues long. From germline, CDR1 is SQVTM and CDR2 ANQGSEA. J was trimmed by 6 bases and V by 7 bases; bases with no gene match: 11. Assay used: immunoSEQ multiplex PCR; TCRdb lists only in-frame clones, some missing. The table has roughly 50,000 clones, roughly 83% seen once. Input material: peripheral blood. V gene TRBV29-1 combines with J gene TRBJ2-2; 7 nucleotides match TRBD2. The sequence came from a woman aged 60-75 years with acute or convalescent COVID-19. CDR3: CSGSQTSASGELFF. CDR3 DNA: TGCAGCGGTTCCCAAACTAGCGCATCCGGGGAGCTGTTTTTT.